Following are 11 T cell receptor beta chains from one sample sequenced in a study of identical twins. MiXCR, run by TCRdb on the 5' RACE reads, gives a single entry per CDR3 protein. Among around 230,000 distinct CDR3 sequences listed, around 9.6% were seen once. Sample: memory (CD45RO+) T cells sorted from blood. These receptors all stem from a woman between 18 and 30 years old in good health.

J is TRBJ2-1 and V is TRBV4-3; TRBD2 matches at 7 bases. The J segment lost 4 bases and the V segment lost 5 bases, leaving 8 bases of the junction unmatched. The CDR3 is 15 residues long. Germline CDR1 LGHNA, CDR2 YSLEER. The CDR3 DNA follows: TGCGCCAGCAGCGACACTAGCGAGACGTACAATGAGCAGTTCTTC. This codes for CASSDTSETYNEQFF.

This clonotype was counted ten times or more. The rearrangement uses TRBV15 and TRBJ2-6, with D possibly being TRBD1 or TRBD2 (5 bases each). This CDR3 has 16 amino acids. Trimming left V 0 bases short and J 4 bases short, with 10 bases between. CDR1 and CDR2 (germline): LNHNV, YYDKDF (reference sequence). CDR3 loop: CATSRDYGTGANVLTF. The CDR3 DNA sequence: TGTGCCACCAGCAGAGATTATGGGACCGGGGCCAACGTCCTGACTTTC.

This clonotype has only a few counts. This chain links TRBV12-5 with TRBJ2-3; no clear D gene. Germline V CDR1 and CDR2: LGHNT, FRNRAP. The CDR3 has 14 residues. The V end lost 7 bases, the J end lost 1 base, and 12 bases lay between the germline ends. The CDR3 is CASDQTEGTDTQYF. The CDR3 DNA follows: TGTGCTAGTGACCAAACAGAAGGCACAGATACGCAGTATTTT.

The rearrangement links TRBV20-1 to TRBJ1-2; 7 bases map to TRBD1. J was trimmed by 3 bases and V by 2 bases; bases with no gene match: 3. This CDR3 comprises 13 residues. Germline V lookup: CDR1 DFQATT, CDR2 SNEGSKA (reference sequence). In DNA, the CDR3 is TGCAGTGCTAGATCCCAGGGGGACTATGGCTACACCTTC. It yields the protein CSARSQGDYGYTF.

V usage is TRBV6-4 and J usage is TRBJ2-5; unclear D gene. V lost 4 bases, J lost 2 bases, and 8 bases lay in between. CDR1 and CDR2 (germline): MRHNA, SNTAGT. The CDR3 is 13 residues long. The CDR3 DNA reads TGTGCCAGCAGTGCGCCTCCGCAAGAGACCCAGTACTTC. It specifies CASSAPPQETQYF.

This sequence joins TRBV6-1 and TRBJ2-3, with D possibly being TRBD1 or TRBD2 (6 bases each). The CDR3 covers 17 residues. Germline V gives CDR1 MNHNS, CDR2 SASEGT. V was pared by 5 bases and J by 5 bases, with 23 bases between. CDR3 in amino acids: CASSSDPRGPGIDTQYF. The CDR3 DNA is TGTGCCAGCAGTAGCGACCCCCGGGGGCCAGGGATAGATACGCAGTATTTT.

The V and J genes are TRBV7-2 and TRBJ2-7, with a possible D match to TRBD1 (6 bases). There are 15 residues in the CDR3. The V and J ends lost 4 bases and 2 bases respectively, with 15 bases between them. Germline CDR1 and CDR2: SGHTA and FQGNSA. The CDR3 spells CASSSQGSGTYEQYF. The CDR3, as DNA: TGTGCCAGCAGCTCCCAGGGGTCCGGAACCTACGAGCAGTACTTC.

This clonotype was observed a handful of times. The chain carries TRBV9 and TRBJ2-3, with a weak D call TRBD2 (6 bases). The CDR3 spans 15 residues. The ends were cut back, 3 bases at V and 0 bases at J, with 11 bases in the middle. Germline V gene sequence: CDR1 SGDLS, CDR2 YYNGEE. The CDR3 DNA is TGTGCCAGCAGCGCTCAAGCGGGTAGCACAGATACGCAGTATTTT. This encodes CASSAQAGSTDTQYF.

This clonotype was detected a few times. The V call is TRBV5-4, the J call TRBJ2-4, with 8 nucleotides matching TRBD1. Germline V gene lookup returns CDR1 SGHNT and CDR2 YYREEE (reference sequence). J gave up 7 bases and V 4 bases, and 7 bases lay outside the gene matches. The CDR3 totals 14 residues. The CDR3 reads CASSKDREYNIQYF. The CDR3 DNA follows: TGTGCCAGCAGCAAGGACAGGGAGTATAACATTCAGTACTTC.

This clonotype appeared many times. The chain is built from TRBV3-1 and TRBJ1-6; tentative D call: TRBD1 (6 bases). The CDR3 is 14 residues long. Germline CDR1 is LGHDT and CDR2 is YNNKEL (reference sequence). Trimming left V 4 bases short and J 7 bases short, with 11 bases between. This chain's CDR3 is CASSRPGENSPLHF. The CDR3 DNA reads as TGTGCCAGCAGCCGTCCAGGGGAGAATTCACCCCTCCACTTT.

The chain carries TRBV6-2 or TRBV6-3 and TRBJ1-5; D gene ambiguous. Germline CDR1 MNHEY, CDR2 SVGEGT. CDR3 length: 14 residues. The V end was cut by 8 bases, the J end by 6 bases, with 17 bases between. CDR3 DNA sequence: TGTGCCAGCGACTCCGGGGAAGGCCCTCAGCCCCAGCATTTT. Translation: CASDSGEGPQPQHF.